The T cell receptor beta chain described here comes from a study of cytomegalovirus exposure and HLA in healthy donors. Study conclusions and caveats: TCR beta V- and J-gene trimming was later associated with a missense DCLRE1C variant.

Primers for the PCR totalled 60 Vbeta and 13 Jbeta. Here immunoSEQ multiplex PCR was the method, and the copy in TCRdb shows in-frame clones only, minus some. The table has about 130,000 clones, more than 70% seen once. Regarding this clone: Its antigen is not identified.

Looked up from germline, CDR1 is MNHEY and CDR2 is SMNVEV (reference sequence). The CDR3 runs 15 residues. V shed 7 bases and J shed 2 bases, with 16 bases lying between them. Material for sequencing was PBMCs. J is TRBJ2-3 and V is TRBV27, with D possibly TRBD2 on 6 matching bases. The sequence was collected from a man aged 25 to 40 in good health and CMV-seronegative. The CDR3 DNA sequence: TGTGCCAGCAACCGACTAGGAGGACCCACAGATACGCAGTATTTT. It encodes CASNRLGGPTDTQYF.